The next 20 T cell receptor beta chains were all read from a single sample in a study of T cell changes during pregnancy in multiple sclerosis. Clones were sequenced by immunoSEQ multiplex PCR, and TCRdb holds only the in-frame ones, with some missing. The top ten clones hold about 2.2% of a sample with around 68,000 clones, roughly 91% of them seen once. The sample consisted of peripheral blood, taken in the third trimester of pregnancy. All receptors derive from a female donor in good health, enrolled as a control in a pregnancy study.

This chain joins TRBV4-2 and TRBJ2-1, with 8 bases that match TRBD2. Looked up from germline, CDR1 is LGHNA and CDR2 is YNFKEQ. Trimming removed 2 bases from V and 4 bases from J; junction bases left unmatched: 4. This CDR3 is 15 amino acids long. CDR3 region: CASSQKTSEYNEQFF. CDR3 DNA: TGTGCCAGCAGCCAAAAGACTAGCGAGTACAATGAGCAGTTCTTC.

The chain joins TRBV4-2 to TRBJ2-1; 9 bases line up with TRBD2. Germline V gene data show CDR1 as LGHNA and CDR2 as YNFKEQ. The CDR3 consists of 16 residues. Trimming removed 3 bases from V and 6 bases from J; junction bases left unmatched: 9. The CDR3 coding sequence is TGTGCCAGCAGCCAGGGTCCAGCGGGGGGCGGCAATGAGCAGTTCTTC. It translates to CASSQGPAGGGNEQFF.

The V and J genes are TRBV18 and TRBJ2-5; D unresolved. The CDR3 is 12 residues long. The germline gives CDR1 KGHSH, CDR2 LQKENI. With 2 bases removed from V and 2 bases from J, the gap between germline ends came to 3 bases. The CDR3 nucleotides read TGTGCCAGCTCACCAGAGCAAGAGACCCAGTACTTC. Encoded protein: CASSPEQETQYF.

This CDR3 is CASSQSIGREDYEQYF. The CDR3 region has the DNA TGCGCCAGCAGTCAATCTATAGGGCGGGAGGATTACGAGCAGTACTTC. V and J are TRBV23-1 and TRBJ2-7; 8 positions match TRBD2. TRBV23-1 is noted as an ORF with a role that remains uncertain. After removal of 0 bases from V and 4 bases from J, the junction contained 8 bases not matched to a gene. The CDR3 is 16 residues long.

The CDR3 loop is CAIMASYEQYF. The CDR3 region has the DNA TGTGCCATCATGGCAAGCTACGAGCAGTACTTC. The rearrangement links TRBV10-3 to TRBJ2-7; D remains unclear. Between the trimmed V and J ends, which lost 7 bases and 3 bases, there was a span of 7 bases. Per the germline V gene, CDR1 is ENHRY and CDR2 is SYGVKD. The CDR3 is made up of 11 amino acids.

This clone came up once. The J gene is TRBJ1-2, the V gene TRBV6-6, with D possibly TRBD1 on 6 matching bases. Deletions cut 2 bases from V and 3 bases from J, with 13 bases between. CDR1 is MNHNY and CDR2 is SVGAGI in the germline V gene (reference sequence). The CDR3 consists of 15 residues. The CDR3 here is CASSYHQGSDYGYTF. The CDR3 DNA reads TGTGCCAGCAGTTACCATCAGGGGTCCGACTATGGCTACACCTTC.

The J gene is TRBJ2-7, the V gene TRBV10-2, with 7 bases fitting TRBD1. The CDR3 sequence is 15 residues long. J was trimmed by 5 bases and V by 6 bases; bases with no gene match: 13. Germline V gene sequence: CDR1 WSHSY, CDR2 SAAADI. The CDR3 protein is CASRPRQGDSDEQYF. For the CDR3, the DNA is TGCGCCAGCAGACCACGACAGGGTGATTCGGACGAGCAGTACTTC.

This clone appeared once. V is TRBV11-2 and J is TRBJ2-3, with TRBD2 identical over 9 bases. In germline, CDR1 is SGHAT, CDR2 FQNNGV. V trimming: 5 bases; J trimming: 4 bases; junction bases outside the gene matches: 10. CDR3 length: 16 residues. The CDR3 nucleotides are TGTGCCAGCAGCCTAATAGCGGGAGTTAAGGCAGATACGCAGTATTTT. It yields the protein CASSLIAGVKADTQYF.

The V gene is TRBV11-2, the J gene TRBJ2-7; no definite D call. Germline CDR1 is SGHAT and CDR2 is FQNNGV. The V end was cut by 2 bases, the J end by 4 bases, with 3 bases between. The CDR3 is 11 amino acids. CDR3: CASSLRYEQYF. CDR3 bases: TGTGCCAGCAGCTTACGGTACGAGCAGTACTTC.

The V gene is TRBV19, the J gene TRBJ1-5; 10 bases line up with TRBD1. The V segment lost 5 bases and the J segment 6 bases; nucleotides outside the gene matches: 13. CDR1 is LNHDA, CDR2 SQIVND, per germline (reference sequence). This CDR3 contains 17 residues. Here the CDR3 DNA reads TGTGCCAGTAGTTCTTGGGACAGGGGCTCGGGAAGTCAGCCCCAGCATTTT. Its protein product is CASSSWDRGSGSQPQHF.

This clone was picked up one time. The identical CDR3 is also encoded by other nucleotide sequences in the sample. This rearrangement joins TRBV7-9 to TRBJ1-2; D call uncertain. CDR3 size: 13 residues. V lost 6 bases and J 3 bases, leaving 11 bases between the germline ends. Germline assignment: CDR1 SEHNR and CDR2 FQNEAQ (reference sequence). CDR3 amino acids: CASSLGGYYGYTF. The CDR3 region has the DNA TGTGCCAGCAGTCTTGGCGGCTACTATGGCTACACCTTC.

This clone was seen more than once but under ten times. This chain uses TRBV10-2 with TRBJ1-6; 8 bases fit TRBD1. J lost 9 bases, V lost 2 bases, and 3 bases had no gene match. Germline CDR1 reads WSHSY; CDR2 reads SAAADI. The length of the CDR3 is 14 residues. The CDR3 loop is CASSETGGTSPLHF. DNA for the CDR3: TGCGCCAGCAGTGAGACAGGGGGTACTTCACCCCTCCACTTT.

The V and J genes are TRBV4-1 and TRBJ2-3; 7 positions match TRBD2. CDR3 length: 14 amino acids. Looked up from germline, CDR1 is MGHRA and CDR2 is YSYEKL. V lost 1 base, J lost 5 bases, and 3 bases stayed unmatched. This chain's CDR3 is CASSQVIAGDTQYF. CDR3 DNA sequence: TGCGCCAGCAGCCAAGTTATAGCGGGAGATACGCAGTATTTT.

The chain is built from TRBV6-6 and TRBJ2-3; 10 bases agree with TRBD2. Unmatched junction bases numbered 5, after V lost 4 bases and J lost 1 base. This CDR3 comprises 16 residues. CDR1 MNHNY and CDR2 SVGAGI come from the germline V gene (reference sequence). CDR3 nucleotide sequence: TGTGCCAGCAGTTCTACCGGGACTAGCGGCACAGATACGCAGTATTTT. Its protein product is CASSSTGTSGTDTQYF.

The chain employs TRBV2 and TRBJ2-7, with 7 bases matching TRBD1. Trimming at V came to 6 bases and at J to 3 bases, leaving 5 bases not matched to a gene. This CDR3 is built from 13 residues. Looked up from germline, CDR1 is SNHLY and CDR2 is FYNNEI. The CDR3 region is CASRTGTDYEQYF. The CDR3 DNA reads TGTGCCAGCAGAACCGGGACAGACTACGAGCAGTACTTC.

There are a few counts of this clone. The chain recombines TRBV6-6 with TRBJ1-1, with D possibly matching TRBD1 (5 bases). V was shortened by 7 bases and J by 0 bases, with 12 bases between the two germline ends. The germline gives CDR1 MNHNY, CDR2 SVGAGI (reference sequence). The CDR3 is 14 residues long. CDR3 coding DNA: TGTGCCAGCACAAAGAGCAGGGTGAACACTGAAGCTTTCTTT. Translating gives CASTKSRVNTEAFF.

In DNA form, the CDR3 reads TGTGCCAGTAGTATCGTTAGCGGGAGTTCTTCCTACAATGAGCAGTTCTTC. This encodes CASSIVSGSSSYNEQFF. This chain uses TRBV19 with TRBJ2-1, with 9 bases matching TRBD2. Unmatched junction bases numbered 7, after V lost 3 bases and J lost 1 base. Germline V gene lookup returns CDR1 LNHDA and CDR2 SQIVND (reference sequence). This CDR3 has 17 amino acids.

The chain has TRBV5-8 and TRBJ2-3, with 9 bases that match TRBD2. Germline-derived CDR1 and CDR2 are SGHTS and YDEGEE. CDR3 length equals 16 residues. V trimming: 4 bases; J trimming: 3 bases; junction bases outside the gene matches: 9. CDR3 region: CASSPGVSGSTDTQYF. The CDR3 bases are TGTGCCAGCAGCCCTGGGGTTAGCGGGAGTACAGATACGCAGTATTTT.

The chain is built from TRBV7-9 and TRBJ2-5; D unresolved. Per the germline V gene, CDR1 is SEHNR and CDR2 is FQNEAQ (reference sequence). The CDR3 loop spans 11 amino acids. Trimming took 5 bases from V and 7 from J, leaving 8 bases between them. CDR3 amino acids: CASSQAGTQYF. The CDR3 DNA is TGTGCCAGCAGCCAAGCCGGGACCCAGTACTTC.

J is TRBJ2-4 and V is TRBV5-8; D gene uncertain. CDR3 length: 12 amino acids. The germline V gene has CDR1 SGHTS and CDR2 YDEGEE. V lost 0 bases and J 5 bases, leaving 3 bases between the germline ends. In DNA form, the CDR3 reads TGTGCCAGCAGCTTGGGGCAAAACATTCAGTACTTC. It specifies CASSLGQNIQYF.